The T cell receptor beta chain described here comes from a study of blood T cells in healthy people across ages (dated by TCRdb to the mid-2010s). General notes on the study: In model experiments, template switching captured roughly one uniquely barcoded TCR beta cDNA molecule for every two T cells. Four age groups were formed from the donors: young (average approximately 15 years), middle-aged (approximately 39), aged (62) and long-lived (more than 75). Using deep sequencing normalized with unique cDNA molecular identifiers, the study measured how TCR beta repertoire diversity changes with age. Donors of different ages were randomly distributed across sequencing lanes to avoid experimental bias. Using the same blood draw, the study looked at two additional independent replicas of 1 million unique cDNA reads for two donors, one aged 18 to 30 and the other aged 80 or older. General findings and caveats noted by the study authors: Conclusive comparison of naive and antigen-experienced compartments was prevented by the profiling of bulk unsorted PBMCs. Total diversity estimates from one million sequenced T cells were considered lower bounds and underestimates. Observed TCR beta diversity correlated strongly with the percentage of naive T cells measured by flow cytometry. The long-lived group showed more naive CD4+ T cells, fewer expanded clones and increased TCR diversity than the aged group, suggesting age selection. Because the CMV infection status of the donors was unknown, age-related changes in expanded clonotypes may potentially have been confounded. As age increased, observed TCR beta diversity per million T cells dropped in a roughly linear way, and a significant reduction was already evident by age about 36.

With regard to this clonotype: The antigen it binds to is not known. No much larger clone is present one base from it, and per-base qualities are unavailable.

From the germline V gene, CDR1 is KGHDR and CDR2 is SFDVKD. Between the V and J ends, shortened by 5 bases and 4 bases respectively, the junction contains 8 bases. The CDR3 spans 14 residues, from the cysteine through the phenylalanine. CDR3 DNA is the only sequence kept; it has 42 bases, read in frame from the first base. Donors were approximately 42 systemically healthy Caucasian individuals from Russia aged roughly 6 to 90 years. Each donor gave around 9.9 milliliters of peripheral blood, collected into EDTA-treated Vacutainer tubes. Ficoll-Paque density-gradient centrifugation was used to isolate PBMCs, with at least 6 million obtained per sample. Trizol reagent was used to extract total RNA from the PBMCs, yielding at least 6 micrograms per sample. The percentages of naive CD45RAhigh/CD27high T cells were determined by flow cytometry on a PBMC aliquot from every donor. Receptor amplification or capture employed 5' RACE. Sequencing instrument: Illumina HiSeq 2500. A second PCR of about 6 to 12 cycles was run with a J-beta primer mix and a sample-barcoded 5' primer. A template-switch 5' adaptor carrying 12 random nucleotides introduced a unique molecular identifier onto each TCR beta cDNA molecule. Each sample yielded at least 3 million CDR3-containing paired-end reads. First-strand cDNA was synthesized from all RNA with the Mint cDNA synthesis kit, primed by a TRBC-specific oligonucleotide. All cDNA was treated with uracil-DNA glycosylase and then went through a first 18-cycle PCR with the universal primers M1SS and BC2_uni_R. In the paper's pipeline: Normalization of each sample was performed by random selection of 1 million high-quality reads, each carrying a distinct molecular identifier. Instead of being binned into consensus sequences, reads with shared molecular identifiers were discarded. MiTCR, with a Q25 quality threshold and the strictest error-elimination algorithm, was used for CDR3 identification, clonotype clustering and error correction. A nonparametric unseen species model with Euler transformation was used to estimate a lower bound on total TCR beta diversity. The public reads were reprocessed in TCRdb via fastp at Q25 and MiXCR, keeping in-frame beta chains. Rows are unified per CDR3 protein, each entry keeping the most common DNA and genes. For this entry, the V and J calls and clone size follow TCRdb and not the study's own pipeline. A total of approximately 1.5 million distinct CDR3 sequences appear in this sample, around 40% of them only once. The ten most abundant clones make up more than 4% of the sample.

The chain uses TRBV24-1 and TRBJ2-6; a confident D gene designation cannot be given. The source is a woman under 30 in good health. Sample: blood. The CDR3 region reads CATSASSGANVLTF. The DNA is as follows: TGTGCCACCAGTGCGAGTTCAGGGGCCAACGTCCTGACTTTC.